Listed below are T cell receptor beta chains from one sample, sequenced in a study of cytomegalovirus exposure and HLA in healthy donors. Using immunoSEQ multiplex PCR, the repertoire was profiled, and TCRdb retains in-frame clones only, with some absent. Of about 190,000 clones in the sample, roughly 77% were seen once. Sequenced sample: PBMCs. Every receptor here comes from a young man in good health and CMV-seropositive. Each CDR3 is given with its conserved first and last residue. The order of the fields is J gene, clone size, V gene, D gene, CDR3 DNA, CDR3 protein. A D gene is named only where the DNA matches it firmly. Part of the rows lack a size; the others show once, few, many or a class for expanded clones.

TRBJ1-1,NA,TRBV4-1,NA,TGCGCCAGCAGCCGTCGACCCGACATGAACACTGAAGCTTTCTTT,CASSRRPDMNTEAFF
TRBJ2-7,NA,TRBV4-1,TRBD1,TGCGCCAGCAGCCCAGACCCGGACAGGGTAGGAGAGCAGTACTTC,CASSPDPDRVGEQYF
TRBJ2-5,NA,TRBV9,TRBD1,TGTGCCAGCAGCGTCCGGACAGGGCTTGGGGAGACCCAGTACTTC,CASSVRTGLGETQYF
TRBJ2-5,few,TRBV5-1,NA,TGCGCCAGCTCTCGAGAGGGGGAAGAGACCCAGTACTTC,CASSREGEETQYF
TRBJ2-7,NA,TRBV6-1,TRBD1,TGTGCCAGCAGTGTGGGACAGGCGAACTACGAGCAGTACTTC,CASSVGQANYEQYF
TRBJ2-7,NA,TRBV9,NA,TGTGCCAGCAGCGTAGGTCCCAACTACGAGCAGTACTTC,CASSVGPNYEQYF
TRBJ2-7,few,TRBV6-5,NA,TGTGCCAGTCGACAGATCTCTACCTACGAGCAGTACTTC,CASRQISTYEQYF
TRBJ2-3,NA,TRBV5-6,TRBD2,TGTGCCAGCAGCTCCCTAGCGGGGGGGCCTCTGAGCGGGACAGATACGCAGTATTTT,CASSSLAGGPLSGTDTQYF
TRBJ2-1,NA,TRBV29-1,TRBD2,TGCAGCGTGACCGGGACTAGCGGGAGTAATGAGCAGTTCTTC,CSVTGTSGSNEQFF
TRBJ2-7,NA,TRBV4-1,TRBD1,TGCGCCAGCAGCCAAGGAGGGACAGGGTCTCTCGAGCAGTACTTC,CASSQGGTGSLEQYF
TRBJ1-2,NA,TRBV5-6,NA,TGTGCCAGCAGCTTGACGGGGGGGGTCAACACCTTC,CASSLTGGVNTF
TRBJ2-1,NA,TRBV29-1,TRBD2,TGCAGCGCAACCCCCGGGGGGGGGACTGAGCAGTTCTTC,CSATPGGGTEQFF
TRBJ2-7,NA,TRBV18,NA,TGTGCCAGCTCACTCGATTCGGGGCAGGGAGGCGAGCAGTACTTC,CASSLDSGQGGEQYF
TRBJ2-3,NA,TRBV5-1,TRBD2,TGCGCCAGCAGCTTCCGGGGGGGCCCAGATACGCAGTATTTT,CASSFRGGPDTQYF
TRBJ2-7,few,TRBV5-6,NA,TGTGCCAGCAGCCGCTCCTACGAGCAGTACTTC,CASSRSYEQYF
TRBJ2-7,NA,TRBV7-2,TRBD2,TGTGCCAGCAGCACTCCGGGACTAGTCTACGAGCAGTACTTC,CASSTPGLVYEQYF
TRBJ1-2,NA,TRBV19,NA,TGTGCCAGTAGTATCCTCCAGATCAACTATGGCTACACCTTC,CASSILQINYGYTF